This T cell receptor beta chain was captured by sequencing in a study of CD8+CD57+ T cells in acquired aplastic anemia. Study details: Reads per healthy sample averaged approximately 9.9 million (CD4+) and some 11 million (CD8+).

Germline lookup yields CDR1 KGHSH and CDR2 LQKENI. This CDR3 region has 14 residues. Trimming stripped 0 bases from V and 7 bases from J, with 12 bases between. Both TCR beta VDJ combination and CDR3 sequence profiling were carried out. Genomic DNA was the template for this profiling. Using its own MiXCR run on the reads, TCRdb lists one record per CDR3 protein. The profile shows about 400,000 distinct CDR3 sequences, about 70% of them singletons. Concerning this clonotype: What it binds is unknown.

Study-wide results and caveats: Shared by patients and controls, 25 to 35 CD8+ CDR3s were abundant in patients.

This receptor was taken from a human donor in good health, serving as a control. The sequenced sample was sorted CD4+, CD8+, or CD8+CD57+ T cells (not recorded which) from PBMCs. V usage is TRBV18 and J usage is TRBJ1-2; D ambiguous. CDR3 region: CASSPPDGVAGYTF. The CDR3 DNA follows: TGTGCCAGCTCACCACCGGACGGGGTTGCTGGCTACACCTTC.